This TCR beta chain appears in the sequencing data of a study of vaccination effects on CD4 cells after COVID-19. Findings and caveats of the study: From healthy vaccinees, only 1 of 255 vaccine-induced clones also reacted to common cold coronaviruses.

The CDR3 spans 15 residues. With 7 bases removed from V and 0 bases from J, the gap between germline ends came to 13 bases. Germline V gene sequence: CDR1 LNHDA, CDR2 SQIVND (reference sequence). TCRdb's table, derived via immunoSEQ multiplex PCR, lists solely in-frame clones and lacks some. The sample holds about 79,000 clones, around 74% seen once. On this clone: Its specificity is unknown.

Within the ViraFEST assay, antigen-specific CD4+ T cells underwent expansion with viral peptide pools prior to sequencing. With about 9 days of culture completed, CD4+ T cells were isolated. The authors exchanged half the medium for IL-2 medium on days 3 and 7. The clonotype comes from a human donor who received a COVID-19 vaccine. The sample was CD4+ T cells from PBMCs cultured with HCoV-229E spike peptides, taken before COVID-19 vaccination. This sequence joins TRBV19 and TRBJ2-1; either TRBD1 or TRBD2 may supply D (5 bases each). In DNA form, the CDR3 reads TGTGCCAGTACTAAGACAGAGGGCTCCTACAATGAGCAGTTCTTC. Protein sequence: CASTKTEGSYNEQFF.